This TCR beta chain was sequenced for a study of control samples from healthy donors and cancer patients. The assay was immunoSEQ multiplex PCR, and TCRdb's table has in-frame clones only and misses some. The sample has under 55,000 clones; approximately 90% are singletons. Germline lookup yields CDR1 SGHDT and CDR2 YYEEEE. V lost 4 bases, J lost 5 bases, and 10 bases stayed unmatched. This CDR3 region has 16 residues. Sequencing was performed on PBMCs. The chain uses TRBV5-6 and TRBJ2-1; 9 bases map to TRBD2. This clonotype originated in a woman in her forties with head and neck cancer. The CDR3 nucleotides are TGTGCCAGCAGCGAACAACTAGCGGGCATCAACAATGAGCAGTTCTTC. Protein: CASSEQLAGINNEQFF.